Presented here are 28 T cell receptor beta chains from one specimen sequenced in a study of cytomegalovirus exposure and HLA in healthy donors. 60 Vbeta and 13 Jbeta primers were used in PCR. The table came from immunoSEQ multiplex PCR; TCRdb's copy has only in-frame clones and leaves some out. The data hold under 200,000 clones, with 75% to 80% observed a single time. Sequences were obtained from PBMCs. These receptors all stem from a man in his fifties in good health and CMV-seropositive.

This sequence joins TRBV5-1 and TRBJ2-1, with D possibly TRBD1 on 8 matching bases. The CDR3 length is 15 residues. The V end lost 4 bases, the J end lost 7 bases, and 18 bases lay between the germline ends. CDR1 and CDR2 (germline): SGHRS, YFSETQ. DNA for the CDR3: TGCGCCAGCAGCCAACGGACAGGGAGGGGAAATGAGCAGTTCTTC. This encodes CASSQRTGRGNEQFF.

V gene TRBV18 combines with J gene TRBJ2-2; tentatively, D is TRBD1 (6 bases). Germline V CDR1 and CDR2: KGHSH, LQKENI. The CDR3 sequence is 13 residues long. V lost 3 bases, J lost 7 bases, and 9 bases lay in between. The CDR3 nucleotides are TGTGCCAGCTCACCCCAGGGGTTCGGGGAGCTGTTTTTT. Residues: CASSPQGFGELFF.

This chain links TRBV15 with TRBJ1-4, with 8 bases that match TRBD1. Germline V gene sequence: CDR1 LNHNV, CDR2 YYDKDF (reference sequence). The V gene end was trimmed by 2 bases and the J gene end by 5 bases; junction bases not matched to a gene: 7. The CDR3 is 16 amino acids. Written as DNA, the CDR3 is TGTGCCACCAGCAGATATAACAGGGGGATCAATGAAAAACTGTTTTTT. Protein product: CATSRYNRGINEKLFF.

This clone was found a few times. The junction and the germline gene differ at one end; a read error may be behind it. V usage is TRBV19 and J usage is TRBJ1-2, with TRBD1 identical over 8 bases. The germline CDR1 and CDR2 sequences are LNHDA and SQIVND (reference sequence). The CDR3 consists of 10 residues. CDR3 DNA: TGTGCCAGTATAGCGAACAGGGGGGAATTC. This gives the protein CASIANRGEF.

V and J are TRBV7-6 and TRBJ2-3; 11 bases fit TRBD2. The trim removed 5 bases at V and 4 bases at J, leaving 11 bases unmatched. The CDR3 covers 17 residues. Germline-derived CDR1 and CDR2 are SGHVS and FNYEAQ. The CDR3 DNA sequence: TGTGCCAGCAGCGCGTGGACTAGCGGGTCGTCCGCAGATACGCAGTATTTT. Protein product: CASSAWTSGSSADTQYF.

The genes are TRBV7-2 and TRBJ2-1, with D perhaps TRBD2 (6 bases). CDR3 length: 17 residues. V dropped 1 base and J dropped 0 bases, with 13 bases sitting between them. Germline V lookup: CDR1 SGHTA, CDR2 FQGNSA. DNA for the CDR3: TGTGCCAGCAGCTTAGAGTCGGGGGTGGCCTCCTACAATGAGCAGTTCTTC. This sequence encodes CASSLESGVASYNEQFF. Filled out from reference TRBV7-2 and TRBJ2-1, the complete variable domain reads GAGVSQSPSNKVTEKGKDVELRCDPISGHTALYWYRQSLGQGLEFLIYFQGNSAPDKSGLPSDRFSAERTGGSVSTLTIQRTQQEDSAVYLCASSLESGVASYNEQFFGPGTRLTVL.

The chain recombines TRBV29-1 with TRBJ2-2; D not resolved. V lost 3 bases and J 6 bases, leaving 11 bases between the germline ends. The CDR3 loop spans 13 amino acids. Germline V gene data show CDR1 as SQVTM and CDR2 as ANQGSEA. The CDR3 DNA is TGCAGCGTTGATGGCAACCACGCCGGGGAGCTGTTTTTT. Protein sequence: CSVDGNHAGELFF.

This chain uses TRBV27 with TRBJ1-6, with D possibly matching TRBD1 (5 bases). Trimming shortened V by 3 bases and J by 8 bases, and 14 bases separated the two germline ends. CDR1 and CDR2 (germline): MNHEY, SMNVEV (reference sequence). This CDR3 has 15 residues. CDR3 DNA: TGTGCCAGCAGTTTTCGGGCAGGGAGGCATTCACCCCTCCACTTT. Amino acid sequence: CASSFRAGRHSPLHF.

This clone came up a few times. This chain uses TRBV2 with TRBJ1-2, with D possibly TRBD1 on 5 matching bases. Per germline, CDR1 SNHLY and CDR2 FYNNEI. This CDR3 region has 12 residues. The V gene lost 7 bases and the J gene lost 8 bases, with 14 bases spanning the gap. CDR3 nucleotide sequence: TGTGCCAGCACCGTTAAACAGGAAGGCTACACCTTC. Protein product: CASTVKQEGYTF.

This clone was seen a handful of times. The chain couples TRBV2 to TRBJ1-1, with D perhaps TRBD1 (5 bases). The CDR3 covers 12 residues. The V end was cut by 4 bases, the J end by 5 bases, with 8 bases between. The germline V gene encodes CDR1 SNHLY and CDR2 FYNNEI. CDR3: CASSVQGTEAFF. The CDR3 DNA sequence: TGTGCCAGCAGTGTTCAGGGTACTGAAGCTTTCTTT.

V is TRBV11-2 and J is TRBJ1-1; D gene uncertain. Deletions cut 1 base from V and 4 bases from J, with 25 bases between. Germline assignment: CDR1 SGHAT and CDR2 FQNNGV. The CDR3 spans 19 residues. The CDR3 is CASSLGSVRHPRDGTEAFF. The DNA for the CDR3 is TGTGCCAGCAGCTTAGGGTCGGTCAGACACCCTCGTGACGGCACTGAAGCTTTCTTT. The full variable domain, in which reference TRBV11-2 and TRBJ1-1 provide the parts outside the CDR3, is EAGVAQSPRYKIIEKRQSVAFWCNPISGHATLYWYQQILGQGPKLLIQFQNNGVVDDSQLPKDRFSAERLKGVDSTLKIQPAKLEDSAVYLCASSLGSVRHPRDGTEAFFGQGTRLTVV.

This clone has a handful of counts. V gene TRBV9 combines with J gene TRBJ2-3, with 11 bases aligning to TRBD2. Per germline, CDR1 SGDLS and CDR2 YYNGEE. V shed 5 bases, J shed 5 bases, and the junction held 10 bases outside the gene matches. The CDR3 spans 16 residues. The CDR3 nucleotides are TGTGCCAGCAGTGGGCTAGCGGGGGGATCCAGAGATACGCAGTATTTT. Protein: CASSGLAGGSRDTQYF.

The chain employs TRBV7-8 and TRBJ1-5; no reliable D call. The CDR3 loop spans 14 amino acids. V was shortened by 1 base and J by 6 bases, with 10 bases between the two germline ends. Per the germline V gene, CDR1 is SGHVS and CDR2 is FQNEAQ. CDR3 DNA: TGTGCCAGCAGCTTAGGCGGGATTATTCAGCCCCAGCATTTT. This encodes CASSLGGIIQPQHF. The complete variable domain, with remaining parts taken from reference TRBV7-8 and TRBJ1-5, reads GAGVSQSPRYKVAKRGQDVALRCDPISGHVSLFWYQQALGQGPEFLTYFQNEAQLDKSGLPSDRFFAERPEGSVSTLKIQRTQQEDSAVYLCASSLGGIIQPQHFGDGTRLSIL.

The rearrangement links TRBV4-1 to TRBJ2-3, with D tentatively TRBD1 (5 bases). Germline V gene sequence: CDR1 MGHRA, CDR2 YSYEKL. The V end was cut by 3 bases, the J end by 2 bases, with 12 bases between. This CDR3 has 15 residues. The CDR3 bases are TGCGCCAGCAGCCAGGGGCGCCGTTCCACAGATACGCAGTATTTT. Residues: CASSQGRRSTDTQYF.

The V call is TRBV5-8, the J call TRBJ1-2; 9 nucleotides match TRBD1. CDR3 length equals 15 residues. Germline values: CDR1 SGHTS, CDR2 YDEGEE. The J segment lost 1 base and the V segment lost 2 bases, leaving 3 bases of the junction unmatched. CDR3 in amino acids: CASSLGQGLNYGYTF. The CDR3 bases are TGTGCCAGCAGCTTAGGACAGGGGCTTAACTATGGCTACACCTTC.

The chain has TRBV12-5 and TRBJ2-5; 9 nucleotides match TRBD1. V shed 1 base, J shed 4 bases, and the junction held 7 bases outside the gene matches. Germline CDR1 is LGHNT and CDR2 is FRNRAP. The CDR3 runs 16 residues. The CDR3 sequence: CASGLGPGTGRETQYF. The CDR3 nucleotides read TGTGCTAGTGGTTTGGGCCCCGGGACAGGGAGAGAGACCCAGTACTTC.

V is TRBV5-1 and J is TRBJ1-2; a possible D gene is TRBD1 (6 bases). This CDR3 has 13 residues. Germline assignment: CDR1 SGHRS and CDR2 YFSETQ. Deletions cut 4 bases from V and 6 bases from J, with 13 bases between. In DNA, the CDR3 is TGCGCCAGCAGCACCGGGGACACGAATGGCTACACCTTC. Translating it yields CASSTGDTNGYTF.

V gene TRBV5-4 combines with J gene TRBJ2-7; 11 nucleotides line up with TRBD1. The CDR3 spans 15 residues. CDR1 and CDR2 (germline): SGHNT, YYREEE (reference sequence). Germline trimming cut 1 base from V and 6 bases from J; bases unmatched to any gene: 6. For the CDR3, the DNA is TGTGCCAGCAGCTTGTCAGGACAGGGGGCTGGCGAGCAGTACTTC. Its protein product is CASSLSGQGAGEQYF.

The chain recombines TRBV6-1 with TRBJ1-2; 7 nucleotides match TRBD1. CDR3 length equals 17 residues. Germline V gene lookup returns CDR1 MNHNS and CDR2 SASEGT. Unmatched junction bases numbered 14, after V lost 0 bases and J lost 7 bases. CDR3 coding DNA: TGTGCCAGCAGTGAAGCTAGCACAGGGGCTCCTAACGGTGGCTACACCTTC. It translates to CASSEASTGAPNGGYTF.

The CDR3 sequence is CSVEGIRVDYGYTF. The CDR3 DNA follows: TGCAGCGTTGAAGGGATCCGGGTGGACTATGGCTACACCTTC. The chain joins TRBV29-1 to TRBJ1-2; D ambiguous. CDR1 and CDR2 from the germline V gene are SQVTM and ANQGSEA. This CDR3 contains 14 residues. Trimming took 1 base from V and 3 from J, leaving 12 bases between them.

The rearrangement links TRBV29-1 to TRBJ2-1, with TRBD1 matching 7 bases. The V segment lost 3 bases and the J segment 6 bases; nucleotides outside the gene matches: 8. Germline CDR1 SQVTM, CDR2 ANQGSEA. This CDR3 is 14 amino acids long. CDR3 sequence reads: CSVDGQEGINEQFF. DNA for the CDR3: TGCAGCGTTGATGGACAGGAAGGGATCAATGAGCAGTTCTTC.

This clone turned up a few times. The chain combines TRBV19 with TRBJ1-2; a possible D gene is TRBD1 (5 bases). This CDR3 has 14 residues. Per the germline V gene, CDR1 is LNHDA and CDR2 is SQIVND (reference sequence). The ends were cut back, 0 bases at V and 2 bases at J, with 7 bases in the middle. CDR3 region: CASSIETDNYGYTF. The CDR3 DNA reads TGTGCCAGTAGTATAGAGACAGACAACTATGGCTACACCTTC.

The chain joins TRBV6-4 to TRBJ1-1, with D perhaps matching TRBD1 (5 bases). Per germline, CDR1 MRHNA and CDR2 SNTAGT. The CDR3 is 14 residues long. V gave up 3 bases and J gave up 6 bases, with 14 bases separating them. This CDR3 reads CASSEGEYNAEAFF. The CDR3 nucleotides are TGTGCCAGCAGTGAAGGGGAATATAATGCTGAAGCTTTCTTT.

CDR3 DNA: TGTGCCAGCAGCTTAACCGCGGCGAACACTGAAGCTTTCTTT. Encoded protein: CASSLTAANTEAFF. The rearrangement uses TRBV7-9 and TRBJ1-1; D ambiguous. The CDR3 extends over 14 amino acids. V was cut by 2 bases and J by 1 base, with 8 bases left in between. Germline V gives CDR1 SEHNR, CDR2 FQNEAQ (reference sequence).

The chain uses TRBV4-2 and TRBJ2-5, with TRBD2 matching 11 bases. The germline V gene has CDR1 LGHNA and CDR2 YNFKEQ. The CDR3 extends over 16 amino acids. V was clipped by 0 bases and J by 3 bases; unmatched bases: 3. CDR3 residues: CASSQDETSGEETQYF. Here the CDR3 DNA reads TGTGCCAGCAGCCAAGATGAGACTAGCGGGGAAGAGACCCAGTACTTC.

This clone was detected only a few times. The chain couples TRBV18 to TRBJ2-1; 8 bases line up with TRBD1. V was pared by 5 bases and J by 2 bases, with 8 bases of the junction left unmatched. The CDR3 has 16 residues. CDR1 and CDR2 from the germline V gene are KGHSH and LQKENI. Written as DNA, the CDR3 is TGTGCCAGCTCAGACAGGACAGGGATGGCCTACAATGAGCAGTTCTTC. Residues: CASSDRTGMAYNEQFF.

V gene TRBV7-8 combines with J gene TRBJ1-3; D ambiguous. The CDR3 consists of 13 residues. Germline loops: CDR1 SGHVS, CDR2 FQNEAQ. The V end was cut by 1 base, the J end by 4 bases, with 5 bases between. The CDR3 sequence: CASSLGLGNTIYF. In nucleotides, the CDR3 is TGTGCCAGCAGCTTAGGTCTCGGAAACACCATATATTTT. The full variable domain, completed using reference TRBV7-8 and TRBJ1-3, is GAGVSQSPRYKVAKRGQDVALRCDPISGHVSLFWYQQALGQGPEFLTYFQNEAQLDKSGLPSDRFFAERPEGSVSTLKIQRTQQEDSAVYLCASSLGLGNTIYFGEGSWLTVV.

The CDR3 spells CASSLPGSRGTGELFF. CDR3 sequence (DNA): TGTGCCAGCAGTTTGCCTGGCAGTCGCGGCACCGGGGAGCTGTTTTTT. The chain is built from TRBV28 and TRBJ2-2; unclear D gene. The CDR3 runs to 16 residues. From germline, CDR1 is MDHEN and CDR2 SYDVKM. V lost 3 bases, J lost 4 bases, and 15 bases lay in between.